Listed below are T cell receptor beta chains from one sample, sequenced in a study of T-cell reconstitution after alpha-beta-depleted transplantation in children. A single record per CDR3 protein comes from TCRdb applying MiXCR to the PCR reads. The table includes about 300,000 distinct CDR3 sequences, nearly 8% detected once. This specimen was peripheral blood, taken 360 days after TCRalphabeta/CD19-depleted stem cell transplant. These receptors all stem from a female patient between 2 and 10 years old who had a stem cell transplant for Fanconi anemia, so the T cells may come from the graft donor. Both conserved end residues are part of each CDR3. Each record gives: J gene, V gene, CDR3 length, CDR3 protein.

j_call: TRBJ1-4; v_call: TRBV4-3; cdr3_length: 17; cdr3_aa: CASSQEVASTGGEKLFF
j_call: TRBJ2-3; v_call: TRBV7-9; cdr3_length: 15; cdr3_aa: CASSYRTPSVDTQYF
j_call: TRBJ1-3; v_call: TRBV28; cdr3_length: 16; cdr3_aa: CASSLRNHLSGNTIYF
j_call: TRBJ1-6; v_call: TRBV12-3/TRBV12-4; cdr3_length: 18; cdr3_aa: CASSFGGPNSNYNSPLHF
j_call: TRBJ2-3; v_call: TRBV19; cdr3_length: 14; cdr3_aa: CASSERRGTDTQYF
j_call: TRBJ2-3; v_call: TRBV7-9; cdr3_length: 14; cdr3_aa: CASSFWTGDDTQYF
j_call: TRBJ2-5; v_call: TRBV9; cdr3_length: 15; cdr3_aa: CASSTRGGPGETQYF
j_call: TRBJ2-2; v_call: TRBV10-1; cdr3_length: 17; cdr3_aa: CASSAPSFQGYTGELFF
j_call: TRBJ2-5; v_call: TRBV5-6; cdr3_length: 13; cdr3_aa: CASSLAGGLTQYF
j_call: TRBJ2-2; v_call: TRBV18; cdr3_length: 17; cdr3_aa: CASSPPGETINTGELFF
j_call: TRBJ1-1; v_call: TRBV12-3/TRBV12-4; cdr3_length: 15; cdr3_aa: CASSSAQGLFTEAFF
j_call: TRBJ2-7; v_call: TRBV19; cdr3_length: 14; cdr3_aa: CASKTGQGNYEQYF
j_call: TRBJ2-1; v_call: TRBV7-8; cdr3_length: 15; cdr3_aa: CASSMGLAAEKEQFF
j_call: TRBJ2-2; v_call: TRBV9; cdr3_length: 19; cdr3_aa: CASSPRLAGDGVSTGELFF
j_call: TRBJ1-2; v_call: TRBV6-2/TRBV6-3; cdr3_length: 15; cdr3_aa: CASSYFDSRMAGYTF
j_call: TRBJ1-4; v_call: TRBV20-1; cdr3_length: 14; cdr3_aa: CSARDRRSNEKLFF
j_call: TRBJ2-1; v_call: TRBV20-1; cdr3_length: 13; cdr3_aa: CSASTGIKNEQFF
j_call: TRBJ2-1; v_call: TRBV7-2; cdr3_length: 19; cdr3_aa: CASSLGTGTYREAYNEQFF
j_call: TRBJ1-2; v_call: TRBV7-9; cdr3_length: 14; cdr3_aa: CASSLGYRGYGYTF
j_call: TRBJ2-1; v_call: TRBV12-3/TRBV12-4; cdr3_length: 13; cdr3_aa: CASGQGTYNEQFF
j_call: TRBJ1-2; v_call: TRBV10-3; cdr3_length: 14; cdr3_aa: CAISRQGRDYGYTF
j_call: TRBJ2-2; v_call: TRBV28; cdr3_length: 18; cdr3_aa: CASSFQPGEGLITGELFF
j_call: TRBJ1-2; v_call: TRBV6-1; cdr3_length: 14; cdr3_aa: CASSETIGHYGYTF
j_call: TRBJ2-2; v_call: TRBV20-1; cdr3_length: 16; cdr3_aa: CSARALSGGSPGELFF
j_call: TRBJ1-1; v_call: TRBV6-6; cdr3_length: 12; cdr3_aa: CASNRHITEAFF
j_call: TRBJ2-1; v_call: TRBV15; cdr3_length: 17; cdr3_aa: CATSRDRGQSSYNEQFF
j_call: TRBJ1-6; v_call: TRBV12-3/TRBV12-4; cdr3_length: 15; cdr3_aa: CASSPTGANNSPLHF
j_call: TRBJ1-2; v_call: TRBV5-1; cdr3_length: 15; cdr3_aa: CASSSGTGGIDGYTF
j_call: TRBJ1-5; v_call: TRBV7-2; cdr3_length: 15; cdr3_aa: CASSPKGFSNQPQHF
j_call: TRBJ2-5; v_call: TRBV20-1; cdr3_length: 12; cdr3_aa: CSASFEGETQYF
j_call: TRBJ1-1; v_call: TRBV7-9; cdr3_length: 11; cdr3_aa: CASKDGTEAFF
j_call: TRBJ2-3; v_call: TRBV5-1; cdr3_length: 16; cdr3_aa: CASNRGTSGSTDTQYF
j_call: TRBJ2-3; v_call: TRBV7-9; cdr3_length: 17; cdr3_aa: CASSSSRTSVSTDTQYF
j_call: TRBJ2-5; v_call: TRBV7-2; cdr3_length: 15; cdr3_aa: CASSQVGLSRETQYF
j_call: TRBJ2-3; v_call: TRBV11-2; cdr3_length: 17; cdr3_aa: CASSSRLGDRTTDTQYF
j_call: TRBJ1-5; v_call: TRBV28; cdr3_length: 16; cdr3_aa: CASSPDSYNSNQPQHF
j_call: TRBJ2-1; v_call: TRBV6-2/TRBV6-3; cdr3_length: 14; cdr3_aa: CASTFRGRLDEQFF
j_call: TRBJ2-1; v_call: TRBV6-1; cdr3_length: 18; cdr3_aa: CASSQVSLGQAPNNEQFF
j_call: TRBJ2-7; v_call: TRBV27; cdr3_length: 16; cdr3_aa: CASRPKVAALSYEQYF
j_call: TRBJ1-4; v_call: TRBV11-2; cdr3_length: 14; cdr3_aa: CASSPVGRPQWLFF
j_call: TRBJ1-2; v_call: TRBV20-1; cdr3_length: 13; cdr3_aa: CSARATTGWGYTF
j_call: TRBJ1-5; v_call: TRBV5-8; cdr3_length: 17; cdr3_aa: CASSLRTGVINNQPQHF
j_call: TRBJ2-6; v_call: TRBV12-3/TRBV12-4; cdr3_length: 16; cdr3_aa: CASPPRGAAGANVLTF
j_call: TRBJ1-1; v_call: TRBV5-5; cdr3_length: 17; cdr3_aa: CASSWVPGDAIRTEAFF
j_call: TRBJ1-2; v_call: TRBV12-3/TRBV12-4; cdr3_length: 15; cdr3_aa: CASSLFDRPDFGYTF
j_call: TRBJ2-1; v_call: TRBV27; cdr3_length: 14; cdr3_aa: CASSSVPNDNEQFF
j_call: TRBJ2-3; v_call: TRBV4-2; cdr3_length: 16; cdr3_aa: CASSQEASGGTDTQYF
j_call: TRBJ1-1; v_call: TRBV7-9; cdr3_length: 19; cdr3_aa: CASSLARLGTGPLNTEAFF
j_call: TRBJ1-1; v_call: TRBV6-1; cdr3_length: 14; cdr3_aa: CASSEVGGSTEAFF
j_call: TRBJ2-1; v_call: TRBV4-3; cdr3_length: 16; cdr3_aa: CASSQDWVGTYNEQFF
j_call: TRBJ1-2; v_call: TRBV29-1; cdr3_length: 12; cdr3_aa: CSVVGGEGGYTF
j_call: TRBJ2-2; v_call: TRBV7-2; cdr3_length: 16; cdr3_aa: CASKGPGQGNTGELFF
j_call: TRBJ1-6; v_call: TRBV27; cdr3_length: 14; cdr3_aa: CASTTTGANSPLHF
j_call: TRBJ2-1; v_call: TRBV9; cdr3_length: 19; cdr3_aa: CASSVMLAGGGSGDNEQFF